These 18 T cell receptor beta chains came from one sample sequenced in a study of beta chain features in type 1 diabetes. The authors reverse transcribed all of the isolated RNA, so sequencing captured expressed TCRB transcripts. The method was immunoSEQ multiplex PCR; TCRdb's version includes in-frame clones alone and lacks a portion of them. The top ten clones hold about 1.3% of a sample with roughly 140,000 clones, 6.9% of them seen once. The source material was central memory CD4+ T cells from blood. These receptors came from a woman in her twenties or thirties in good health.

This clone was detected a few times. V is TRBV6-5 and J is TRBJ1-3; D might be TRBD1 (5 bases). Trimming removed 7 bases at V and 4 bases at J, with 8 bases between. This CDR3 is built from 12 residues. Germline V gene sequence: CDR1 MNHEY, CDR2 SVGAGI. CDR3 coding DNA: TGTGCCAGCATAGGGGCGGGAAACACCATATATTTT. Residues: CASIGAGNTIYF.

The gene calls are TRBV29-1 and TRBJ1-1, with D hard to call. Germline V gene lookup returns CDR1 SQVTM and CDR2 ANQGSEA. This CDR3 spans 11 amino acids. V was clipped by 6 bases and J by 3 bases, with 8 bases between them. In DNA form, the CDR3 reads TGCAGCGTACACGAGGACACTGAAGCTTTCTTT. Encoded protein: CSVHEDTEAFF.

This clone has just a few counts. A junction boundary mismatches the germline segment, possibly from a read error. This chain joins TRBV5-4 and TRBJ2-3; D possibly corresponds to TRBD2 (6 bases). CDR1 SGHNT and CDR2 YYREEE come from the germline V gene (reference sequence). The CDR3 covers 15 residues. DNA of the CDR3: TGCGCCAGCAGCCAAGGCCTAGCGCAGACAGATACGCAGTATTTT. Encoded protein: CASSQGLAQTDTQYF.

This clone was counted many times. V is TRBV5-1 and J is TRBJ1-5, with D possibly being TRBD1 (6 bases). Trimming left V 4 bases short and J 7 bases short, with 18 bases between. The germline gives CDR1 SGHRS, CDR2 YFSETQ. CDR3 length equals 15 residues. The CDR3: CASSVTGSTGQPQHF. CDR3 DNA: TGCGCCAGCAGCGTTACAGGGTCTACTGGCCAGCCCCAGCATTTT.

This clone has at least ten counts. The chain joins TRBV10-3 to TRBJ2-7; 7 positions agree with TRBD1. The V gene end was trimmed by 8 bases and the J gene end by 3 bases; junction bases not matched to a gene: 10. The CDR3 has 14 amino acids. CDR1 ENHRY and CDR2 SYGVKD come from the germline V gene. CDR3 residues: CAIGSPGQNYEQYF. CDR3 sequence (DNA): TGTGCCATCGGCAGCCCGGGACAGAACTACGAGCAGTACTTC.

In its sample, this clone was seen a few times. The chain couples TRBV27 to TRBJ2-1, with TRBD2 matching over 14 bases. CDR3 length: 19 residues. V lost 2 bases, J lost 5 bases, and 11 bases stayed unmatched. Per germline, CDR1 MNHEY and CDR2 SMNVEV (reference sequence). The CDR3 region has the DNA TGTGCCAGCAGTTTACCTCCCGGGACTAGCGGGAGTTTCGACAATGAGCAGTTCTTC. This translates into CASSLPPGTSGSFDNEQFF.

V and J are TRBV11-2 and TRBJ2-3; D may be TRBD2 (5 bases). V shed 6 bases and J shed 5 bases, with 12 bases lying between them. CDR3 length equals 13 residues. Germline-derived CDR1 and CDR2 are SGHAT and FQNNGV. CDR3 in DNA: TGTGCCAGCAGATCCGGGGTCGGAGATACGCAGTATTTT. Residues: CASRSGVGDTQYF.

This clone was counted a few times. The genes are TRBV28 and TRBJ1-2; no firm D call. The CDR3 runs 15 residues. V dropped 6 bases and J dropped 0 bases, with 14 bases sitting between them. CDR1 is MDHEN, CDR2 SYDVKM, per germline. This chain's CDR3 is CASSPLDKTNYGYTF. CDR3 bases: TGTGCCAGCAGCCCCTTAGACAAGACTAACTATGGCTACACCTTC.

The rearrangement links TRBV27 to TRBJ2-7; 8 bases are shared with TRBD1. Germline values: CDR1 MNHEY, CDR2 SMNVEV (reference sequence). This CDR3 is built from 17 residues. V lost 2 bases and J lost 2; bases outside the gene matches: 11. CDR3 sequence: CASSLKLPDRAPYEQYF. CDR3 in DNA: TGTGCCAGCAGTTTAAAGCTCCCGGACAGGGCCCCCTACGAGCAGTACTTC.

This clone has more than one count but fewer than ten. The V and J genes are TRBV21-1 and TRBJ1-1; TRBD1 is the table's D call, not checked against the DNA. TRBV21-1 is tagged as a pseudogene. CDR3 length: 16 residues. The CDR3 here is CASSRSGGIKNTEAFF. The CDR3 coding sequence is TGTGCCAGCAGCAGATCAGGGGGTATAAAGAACACTGAAGCTTTCTTT.

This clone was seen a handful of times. In DNA form, the CDR3 reads TGTGCCAGCAGCCAGGCGACATCCCGGAGGGAGCAGTACTTC. Its protein is CASSQATSRREQYF. This chain uses TRBV4-2 with TRBJ2-7; D might be TRBD2 (5 bases). Germline V gene sequence: CDR1 LGHNA, CDR2 YNFKEQ. The length of the CDR3 is 14 residues. Trimming pared 3 bases from V and 7 bases from J, leaving 16 bases between.

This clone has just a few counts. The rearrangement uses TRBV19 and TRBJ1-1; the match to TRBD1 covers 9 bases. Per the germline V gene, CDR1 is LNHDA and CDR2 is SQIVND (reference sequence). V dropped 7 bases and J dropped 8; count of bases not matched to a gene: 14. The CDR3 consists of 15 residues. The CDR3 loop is CASTPGGTGFPEAFF. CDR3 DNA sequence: TGTGCCAGTACGCCGGGCGGGACAGGGTTCCCCGAAGCTTTCTTT. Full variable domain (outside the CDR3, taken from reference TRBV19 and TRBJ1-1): DGGITQSPKYLFRKEGQNVTLSCEQNLNHDAMYWYRQDPGQGLRLIYYSQIVNDFQKGDIAEGYSVSREKKESFPLTVTSAQKNPTAFYLCASTPGGTGFPEAFFGQGTRLTVV.

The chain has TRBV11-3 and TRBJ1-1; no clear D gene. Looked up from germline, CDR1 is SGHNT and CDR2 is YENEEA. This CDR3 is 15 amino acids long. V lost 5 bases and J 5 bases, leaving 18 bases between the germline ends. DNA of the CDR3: TGTGCCAGCAGCCACCCCGCGGGAGGGAGAACTGAAGCTTTCTTT. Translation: CASSHPAGGRTEAFF.

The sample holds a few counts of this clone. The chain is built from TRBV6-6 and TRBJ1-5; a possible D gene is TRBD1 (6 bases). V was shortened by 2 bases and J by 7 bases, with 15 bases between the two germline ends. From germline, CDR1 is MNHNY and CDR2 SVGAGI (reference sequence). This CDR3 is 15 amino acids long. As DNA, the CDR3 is TGTGCCAGCAGTTACGGGGGGGGGCGAGGGCAGCCCCAGCATTTT. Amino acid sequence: CASSYGGGRGQPQHF.

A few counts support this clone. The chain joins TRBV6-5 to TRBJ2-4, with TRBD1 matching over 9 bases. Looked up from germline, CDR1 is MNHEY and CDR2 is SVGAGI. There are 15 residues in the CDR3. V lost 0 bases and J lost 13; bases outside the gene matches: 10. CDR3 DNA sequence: TGTGCCAGCAGTTACTCGAGGACAGGGGATACTTCGCAGTACTTC. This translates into CASSYSRTGDTSQYF.

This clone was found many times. DNA for the CDR3: TGCAGCGTTGAACCTAGCGGCAATGAGCAGTTCTTC. This encodes CSVEPSGNEQFF. This sequence joins TRBV29-1 and TRBJ2-1; TRBD2 matches 7 bases. Looked up from germline, CDR1 is SQVTM and CDR2 is ANQGSEA. The junction had 1 base not matched to a gene; V was cut back by 2 bases and J by 6 bases. The CDR3 has 12 residues.

The CDR3 spells CASSSDPIYNEQFF. The CDR3 DNA is TGTGCCAGCAGCAGTGATCCTATCTACAATGAGCAGTTCTTC. The genes are TRBV7-2 and TRBJ2-1; D is unresolved. CDR3 length: 14 residues. CDR1 and CDR2 from the germline V gene are SGHTA and FQGNSA. V was shortened by 5 bases and J by 3 bases, with 11 bases between the two germline ends.

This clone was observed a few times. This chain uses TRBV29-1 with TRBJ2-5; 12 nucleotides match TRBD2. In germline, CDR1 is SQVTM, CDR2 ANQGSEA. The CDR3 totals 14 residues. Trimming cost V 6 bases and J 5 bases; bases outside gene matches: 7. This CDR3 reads CSVQRTSGTETQYF. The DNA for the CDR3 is TGCAGCGTCCAACGGACTAGCGGGACGGAGACCCAGTACTTC.